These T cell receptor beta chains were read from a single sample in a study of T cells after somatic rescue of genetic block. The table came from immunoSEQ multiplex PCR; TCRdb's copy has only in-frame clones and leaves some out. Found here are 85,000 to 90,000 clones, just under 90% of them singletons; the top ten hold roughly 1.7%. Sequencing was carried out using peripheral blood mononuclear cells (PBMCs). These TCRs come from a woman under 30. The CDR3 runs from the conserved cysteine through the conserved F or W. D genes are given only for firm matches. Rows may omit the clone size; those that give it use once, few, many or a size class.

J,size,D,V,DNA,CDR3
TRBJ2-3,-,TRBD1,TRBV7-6,TGTGCCAGCAGCCCGCGACAGGGCGGTACAGATACGCAGTATTTT,CASSPRQGGTDTQYF
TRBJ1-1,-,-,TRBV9,TGTGCCAGCAGCGTAGTGGGGTTCTCGGATCTCACTGAAGCTTTCTTT,CASSVVGFSDLTEAFF
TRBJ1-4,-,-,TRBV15,TGTGCCACCAGCAGAGATATCCCACGGGAAAATGAAAAACTGTTTTTT,CATSRDIPRENEKLFF
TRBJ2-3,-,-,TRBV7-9,TGTGCCAGCAGCTTCCGGGTCCTCACAGATACGCAGTATTTT,CASSFRVLTDTQYF
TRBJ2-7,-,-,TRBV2,TGTGCCAGCGGACGGGAGACTTGGAAACCCTACGAGCAGTACTTC,CASGRETWKPYEQYF
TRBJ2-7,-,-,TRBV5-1,TGCGCCAGCAGCCCGGTAGCGGACTACTACGAGCAGTACTTC,CASSPVADYYEQYF
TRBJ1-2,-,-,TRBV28,TGTGCCAGCAGCTCCCCCGGGGGCGGCTATGGCTACACCTTC,CASSSPGGGYGYTF
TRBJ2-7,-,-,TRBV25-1,TGTGCCAGCAGTAAAATCAGGGACGAGCAGTACTTC,CASSKIRDEQYF
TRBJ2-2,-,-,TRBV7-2,TGTGCCAGCAGCCCCCGGCGAACCGGGGAGCTGTTTTTT,CASSPRRTGELFF
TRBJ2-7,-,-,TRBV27,TGTGCCAGCAGTCCAAGTGTCGGCGAGCAGTACTTC,CASSPSVGEQYF
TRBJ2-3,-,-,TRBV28,TGTGCCAGCAGTTTAGGAGCGGCGGCAGATACGCAGTATTTT,CASSLGAAADTQYF
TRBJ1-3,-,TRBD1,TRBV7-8,TGTGCCAGCAGCAGGGACAGGGTTGACACCATATATTTT,CASSRDRVDTIYF
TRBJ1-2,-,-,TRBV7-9,TGTGCCAGCAACTTCCCGCCCTTACAGGGAGACTATGGCTACACCTTC,CASNFPPLQGDYGYTF
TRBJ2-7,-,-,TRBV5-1,TGCGCCAGCGGCATTGGAGGGGCCGGTTTTTCCTACGAGCAGTACTTC,CASGIGGAGFSYEQYF
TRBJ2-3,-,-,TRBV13,TGTGCCAGCAGCTTAGGGCACCGCACAGATACGCAGTATTTT,CASSLGHRTDTQYF
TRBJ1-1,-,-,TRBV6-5,TGTGCCAGCAGTAAGCAGGGGTACTATACTGAAGCTTTCTTT,CASSKQGYYTEAFF
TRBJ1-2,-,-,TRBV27,TGTGCCAGCAGTTCCCCAGGGTCCTACTATGGCTACACCTTC,CASSSPGSYYGYTF
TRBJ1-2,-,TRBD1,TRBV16,TGTGCCAGCAGCCAATTTCGGGAGGGGGCCGCCTATGGCTACACCTTC,CASSQFREGAAYGYTF
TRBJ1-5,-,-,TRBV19,TGTGCCAGTAGTACACAGGGCCTAGTGAATCAGCCCCAGCATTTT,CASSTQGLVNQPQHF
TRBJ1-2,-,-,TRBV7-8,TGTGCCAGCAGCTACGGACAAGGGGGAGGGGGCTACACCTTC,CASSYGQGGGGYTF
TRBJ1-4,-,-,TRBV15,TGTGCCACCCGGGGCTGGGTAGGAGAAAAACTGTTTTTT,CATRGWVGEKLFF
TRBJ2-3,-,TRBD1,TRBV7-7,TGTGCTAGCAGCTTAACCCGGGACAGCGGAGATACGCAGTATTTT,CASSLTRDSGDTQYF
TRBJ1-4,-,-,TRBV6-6,TGTGCCAGCAGTTACGTAGGGCCTGGTCGTGAAAAACTGTTTTTT,CASSYVGPGREKLFF
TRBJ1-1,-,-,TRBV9,TGTGCCAGCAGCGTAGGGTTGTTCGGGGGGAATACTGAAGCTTTCTTT,CASSVGLFGGNTEAFF
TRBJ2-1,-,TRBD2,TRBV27,TGTGCCAGCAGTCCCCGGGAAAGCGGGATTGAAAATGAGCAGTTCTTC,CASSPRESGIENEQFF
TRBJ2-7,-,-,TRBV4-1,TGCGCCAGCAGCCGCTCCGGGGGCACAGGCACACGTGGAGCAGTACAGTACTTC,CASSRSGGTGTRGAVQYF
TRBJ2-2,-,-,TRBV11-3,TGTGCCAGCAGCTTGTTTGGGGGACACACGAACACCGGGGAGCTGTTTTTT,CASSLFGGHTNTGELFF
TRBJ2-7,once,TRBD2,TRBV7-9,TGTGCCAGCAGCTCCGGACTAGCCCACACCTACGAGCAGTACTTC,CASSSGLAHTYEQYF
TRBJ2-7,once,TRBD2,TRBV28,TGTGCCAGCAGTTCCACGCCCAGCGGGAGGTACGAGCAGTACTTC,CASSSTPSGRYEQYF
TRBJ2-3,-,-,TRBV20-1,TGCAGCGGGACGAGCACAGATACGCAGTATTTT,CSGTSTDTQYF
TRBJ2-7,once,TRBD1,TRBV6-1,TGTGCCAGCAGTGGGTCTGGACAGGGCTACGAGCAGTACTTC,CASSGSGQGYEQYF
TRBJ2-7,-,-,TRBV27,TGTGCCAGCAGTTCCTTAAACTACGAGCAGTACTTC,CASSSLNYEQYF
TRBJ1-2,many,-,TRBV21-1,TGTGCCAGCAGCACACGTAGATCCGGGACAGCGACCTATGGCTACACCTTC,CASSTRRSGTATYGYTF
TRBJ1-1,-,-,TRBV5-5,TGTGCCAGCAGCTTAACAGGGACCACTGAAGCTTTCTTT,CASSLTGTTEAFF
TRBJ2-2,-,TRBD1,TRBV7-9,TGTGCCAGCAGCTTCACAGGGGAACCCGGGGAGCTGTTTTTT,CASSFTGEPGELFF
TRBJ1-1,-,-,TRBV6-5,TGTGCCAGCAGAACAGGGTTCGGCGGTGCTTTCTTT,CASRTGFGGAFF
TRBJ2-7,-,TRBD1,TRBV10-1,TGCGCCAGCAGCCCGTCGGGACAGAACGCCTACGAGCAGTACTTC,CASSPSGQNAYEQYF
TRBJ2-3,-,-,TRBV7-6,TGTGCCAGCAGCCCGGGGACGGCTAACACAGATACGCAGTATTTT,CASSPGTANTDTQYF
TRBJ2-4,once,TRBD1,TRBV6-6,TGTGCCAGCAGTGAGACAGGGATAGCCAAAAACATTCAGTACTTC,CASSETGIAKNIQYF
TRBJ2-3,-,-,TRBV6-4,TGTGCCAGCAGTGACGGGAGCACAGATACGCAGTATTTT,CASSDGSTDTQYF
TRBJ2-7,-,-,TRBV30,TGTGCCTTGAGGACCCGGACCCCCTACGAGCAGTACTTC,CALRTRTPYEQYF
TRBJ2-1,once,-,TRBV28,TGTGCCAGCAATGGACAGCCGGTTCTTGAGCAGTTCTTC,CASNGQPVLEQFF
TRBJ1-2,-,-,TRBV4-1,TGCGCCAGCAGCCAGCCGACAGGCGCATTCTATGGCTACACCTTC,CASSQPTGAFYGYTF
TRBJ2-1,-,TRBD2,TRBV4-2,TGTGCCAGCAGCATAAGCGGGAGGACCTACAATGAGCAGTTCTTC,CASSISGRTYNEQFF
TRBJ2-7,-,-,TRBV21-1,TGTGCCAGCAGCAGAGGATTCGCCTACGAGCAGTACTTC,CASSRGFAYEQYF
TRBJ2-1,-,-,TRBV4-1,TGCGCCAGCAGCCAAGTCGACAAGTACAATGAGCAGTTCTTC,CASSQVDKYNEQFF
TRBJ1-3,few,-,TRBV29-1,TGCAGCGTTGAAGACGCAAACACCATATATTTT,CSVEDANTIYF
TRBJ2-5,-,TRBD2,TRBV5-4,TGTGCCAGCAGCTCCCCGGGACTAGCGGGAGATTTGGAGACCCAGTACTTC,CASSSPGLAGDLETQYF
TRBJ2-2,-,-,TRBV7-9,TGTGCCAGCAGCTTCCGGGCCGGGGAGCTGTTTTTT,CASSFRAGELFF
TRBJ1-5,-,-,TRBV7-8,TGTGCCAGCAGCTTAGTCGGGGCGGATAGCAATCAGCCCCAGCATTTT,CASSLVGADSNQPQHF
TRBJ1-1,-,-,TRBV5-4,TGTGCCAGCAGCTTGGAACGGGGGAACACTGAAGCTTTCTTT,CASSLERGNTEAFF
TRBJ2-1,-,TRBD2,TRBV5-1,TGCGCCAGCAGCTGGTCCAGCGGGGTGGTGGACAATGAGCAGTTCTTC,CASSWSSGVVDNEQFF
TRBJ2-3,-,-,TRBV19,TGTGCCAGTAGGGCTAATCCCGAGAGCCGACTTTCCACAGATACGCAGTATTTT,CASRANPESRLSTDTQYF
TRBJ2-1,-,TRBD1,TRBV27,TGTGCCAGCAGTCCGAGGACAGGGACTGACAATGAGCAGTTCTTC,CASSPRTGTDNEQFF
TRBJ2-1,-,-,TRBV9,TGTGCCAGCAGCATCGCAGATGAGCAGTTCTTC,CASSIADEQFF
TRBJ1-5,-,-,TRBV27,TGTGCCAGCAGAAAACAAGGGCAGCCCCAGCATTTT,CASRKQGQPQHF
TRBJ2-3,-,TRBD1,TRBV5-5,TGTGCCAGCAGCACTGGGACAGGACTAAGCACAGATACGCAGTATTTT,CASSTGTGLSTDTQYF